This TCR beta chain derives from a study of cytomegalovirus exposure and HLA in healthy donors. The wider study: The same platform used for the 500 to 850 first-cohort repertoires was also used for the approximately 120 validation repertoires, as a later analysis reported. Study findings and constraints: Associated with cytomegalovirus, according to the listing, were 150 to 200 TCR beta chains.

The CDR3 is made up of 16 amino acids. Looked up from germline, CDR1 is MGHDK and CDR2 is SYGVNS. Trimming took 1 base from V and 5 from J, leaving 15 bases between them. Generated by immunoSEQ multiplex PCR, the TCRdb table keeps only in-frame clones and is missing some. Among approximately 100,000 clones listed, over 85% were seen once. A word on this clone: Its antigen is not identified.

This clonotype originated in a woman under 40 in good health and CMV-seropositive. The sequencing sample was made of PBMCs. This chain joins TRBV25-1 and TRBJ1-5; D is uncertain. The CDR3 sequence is CASSESSGRFDQPQHF. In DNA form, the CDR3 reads TGTGCCAGCAGTGAATCGTCCGGGAGGTTCGATCAGCCCCAGCATTTT.